Below, 32 T cell receptor beta chains from the same sample are listed, as sequenced in a study of blood T cell repertoires in COVID-19. The repertoire was sequenced with immunoSEQ multiplex PCR; TCRdb's copy has only in-frame clones and lacks some. The sample has about 270,000 clones; 75% to 90% are singletons. The sample was peripheral blood. The receptors originated from a woman aged 70-85 years with COVID-19, enrolled during active disease.

The sample holds one count of this clone. The chain carries TRBV24-1 and TRBJ2-1; D is perhaps TRBD2 (7 bases). V gave up 1 base and J gave up 7 bases, with 16 bases separating them. Germline CDR1 reads KGHDR; CDR2 reads SFDVKD. This CDR3 has 16 amino acids. The CDR3 bases are TGTGCCACCAGTGATTTCAGGGGTAGGGGAGGGAATGAGCAGTTCTTC. Protein: CATSDFRGRGGNEQFF.

V is TRBV7-3 and J is TRBJ2-5; 7 bases align to TRBD1. From germline, CDR1 is SGHTA and CDR2 FQGTGA. J gave up 5 bases and V 3 bases, and 3 bases lay outside the gene matches. This CDR3 spans 13 amino acids. CDR3 protein: CASSFTGVETQYF. CDR3 bases: TGTGCCAGCAGCTTTACAGGGGTGGAGACCCAGTACTTC.

In its sample, this clone was seen once. Distinct nucleotide sequences in the sample also encode this CDR3. V gene TRBV19 combines with J gene TRBJ1-1; the D gene is possibly TRBD1 (6 bases). Germline V lookup: CDR1 LNHDA, CDR2 SQIVND (reference sequence). The CDR3 contains 14 residues. The ends were cut back, 5 bases at V and 2 bases at J, with 12 bases in the middle. The CDR3 protein is CASSPRDINTEAFF. The CDR3 bases are TGTGCCAGTAGTCCCCGGGACATCAACACTGAAGCTTTCTTT.

V is TRBV2 and J is TRBJ1-2; TRBD1 matches at 7 bases. The CDR3 loop spans 12 amino acids. Germline V gives CDR1 SNHLY, CDR2 FYNNEI. V was pared by 6 bases and J by 5 bases, with 3 bases of the junction left unmatched. CDR3 coding DNA: TGTGCCAGCAGAACAGGGGAGTATGGCTACACCTTC. This gives the protein CASRTGEYGYTF.

The V and J genes are TRBV5-1 and TRBJ2-7; D remains ambiguous. V was shortened by 0 bases and J by 4 bases, with 5 bases between the two germline ends. CDR1 is SGHRS and CDR2 is YFSETQ in the germline V gene. This CDR3 is 12 amino acids long. In DNA, the CDR3 is TGCGCCAGCAGCTTGGGAGAATACGAGCAGTACTTC. Protein product: CASSLGEYEQYF.

The J gene is TRBJ1-5, the V gene TRBV4-1, with 7 bases that match TRBD1. The germline V gene has CDR1 MGHRA and CDR2 YSYEKL. The CDR3 runs 15 residues. V lost 1 base and J lost 7; bases outside the gene matches: 7. The CDR3 DNA reads TGCGCCAGCAGCCAAGGACAGGGAAGGTTGCAGCCCCAGCATTTT. Translated, it gives CASSQGQGRLQPQHF.

The chain uses TRBV28 and TRBJ1-1; tentatively, D is TRBD1 (6 bases). In germline, CDR1 is MDHEN, CDR2 SYDVKM. Trimming took 5 bases from V and 10 from J, leaving 17 bases between them. The CDR3 is 13 residues long. CDR3 loop: CASSTQGISGAFF. The CDR3 DNA reads TGTGCCAGCAGTACTCAGGGGATCAGCGGAGCTTTCTTT.

The table lists this clone with a count of one. This chain uses TRBV6-2 or TRBV6-3 with TRBJ2-7, with D perhaps matching TRBD2 (5 bases). Germline CDR1 MNHEY, CDR2 SVGEGT. The germline V and J ends were trimmed by 3 bases and 3 bases, with 9 bases remaining between them. The CDR3 is 13 residues long. CDR3 in amino acids: CASSYGRHYEQYF. The CDR3 DNA is TGTGCCAGCAGTTATGGGAGACACTACGAGCAGTACTTC.

The chain employs TRBV27 and TRBJ1-5; D ambiguous. The CDR3 runs to 13 residues. Germline V gives CDR1 MNHEY, CDR2 SMNVEV (reference sequence). The V and J ends lost 0 bases and 4 bases respectively, with 4 bases between them. The CDR3 DNA is TGTGCCAGCAGTTTATCGCGGAATCAGCCCCAGCATTTT. Protein sequence: CASSLSRNQPQHF.

Worth noting for this clone: Additional DNA sequences in this sample encode the identical CDR3. The CDR3 sequence: CASSSGYEQYF. The CDR3 nucleotides read TGCGCCAGCAGCTCGGGGTATGAGCAGTACTTC. The V and J genes are TRBV5-1 and TRBJ2-7, with D perhaps TRBD2 (5 bases). Looked up from germline, CDR1 is SGHRS and CDR2 is YFSETQ. This CDR3 contains 11 residues. V dropped 3 bases and J dropped 7 bases, with 8 bases sitting between them.

This clone showed up just once. The chain carries TRBV2 and TRBJ2-3, with 11 bases that match TRBD2. With 5 bases clipped from V and 4 bases from J, the junction kept 2 bases outside the gene matches. The length of the CDR3 is 14 residues. Germline V gene sequence: CDR1 SNHLY, CDR2 FYNNEI. The DNA for the CDR3 is TGTGCCAGCAGTTATAGCGGGGGGGCAGATACGCAGTATTTT. This gives the protein CASSYSGGADTQYF.

The chain uses TRBV19 and TRBJ1-1; possibly TRBD1 for D (5 bases). This CDR3 is built from 15 residues. Trimming shortened V by 1 base and J by 4 bases, and 13 bases separated the two germline ends. Germline V CDR1 and CDR2: LNHDA, SQIVND (reference sequence). The CDR3 is CASSIGAGRRTEAFF. The DNA for the CDR3 is TGTGCCAGTAGTATAGGGGCAGGGAGGCGCACTGAAGCTTTCTTT.

This sequence joins TRBV3-1 (or the pseudogene TRBV3-2) and TRBJ2-3; possibly TRBD2 for D (7 bases). Germline CDR1 is LGHDT and CDR2 is YNNKEL (reference sequence). V lost 0 bases, J lost 5 bases, and 15 bases lay in between. This CDR3 is built from 16 residues. The CDR3 reads CASSQDKGGGQDTQYF. The CDR3 coding sequence is TGTGCCAGCAGCCAAGATAAGGGGGGGGGCCAAGATACGCAGTATTTT.

The chain links TRBV29-1 to TRBJ2-6; D remains ambiguous. The V end lost 5 bases, the J end lost 2 bases, and 7 bases lay between the germline ends. The V gene's germline CDR1 is SQVTM and CDR2 ANQGSEA. The CDR3 spans 13 residues. The CDR3 sequence: CSVLLAGANVLTF. The CDR3 DNA reads TGCAGCGTTCTTCTTGCTGGGGCCAACGTCCTGACTTTC.

This clone was counted a single time. The CDR3 DNA follows: TGTGCCAGCAGTTCGGGACAGGCGAGCGGTGGAAACACCATATATTTT. Its translation: CASSSGQASGGNTIYF. The rearrangement uses TRBV6-5 and TRBJ1-3; 8 nucleotides match TRBD1. This CDR3 spans 16 amino acids. CDR1 is MNHEY, CDR2 SVGAGI, per germline. The V and J ends lost 4 bases and 3 bases, in that order; junction bases with no gene match: 8.

The chain has TRBV29-1 and TRBJ2-7, with D perhaps TRBD1 (6 bases). V lost 0 bases to trimming and J lost 6 bases, with 15 bases between them. From germline, CDR1 is SQVTM and CDR2 ANQGSEA. This CDR3 is 14 amino acids long. The CDR3 loop is CSVEDPSGTTEQYF. CDR3 DNA: TGCAGCGTTGAAGATCCGAGTGGGACAACCGAGCAGTACTTC.

The J gene is TRBJ2-1, the V gene TRBV19, with D possibly being TRBD2 (5 bases). Germline V CDR1 and CDR2: LNHDA, SQIVND (reference sequence). The CDR3 contains 12 residues. V was pared by 5 bases and J by 7 bases, with 9 bases between. CDR3 in amino acids: CASSRGGNEQFF. The DNA of the CDR3 is TGTGCCAGTAGTCGGGGTGGAAATGAGCAGTTCTTC.

The chain carries TRBV11-2 and TRBJ1-5, with D possibly TRBD1 on 5 matching bases. V was clipped by 2 bases and J by 3 bases, with 11 bases between them. The CDR3 runs 15 residues. Germline CDR1 SGHAT, CDR2 FQNNGV. This CDR3 is CASSLMGLLNQPQHF. CDR3 in DNA: TGTGCCAGCAGCTTAATGGGACTTCTCAATCAGCCCCAGCATTTT.

V is TRBV9 and J is TRBJ1-5, with 7 bases fitting TRBD1. The germline gives CDR1 SGDLS, CDR2 YYNGEE. Trimming cost V 3 bases and J 0 bases; bases outside gene matches: 3. The CDR3 has 15 residues. The CDR3 coding sequence is TGTGCCAGCAGCGAACAGGGGAATAGCAATCAGCCCCAGCATTTT. Amino acid sequence: CASSEQGNSNQPQHF.

This chain uses TRBV30 with TRBJ2-7; tentative D call: TRBD1 (6 bases). Trimming removed 7 bases from V and 4 bases from J, with 23 bases in between. The germline V gene has CDR1 GTSNPN and CDR2 SVGIG (reference sequence). This CDR3 has 15 amino acids. CDR3 in DNA: TGTGCCTCCCGGCATGATGACAGGCTTACTTACGAGCAGTACTTC. This encodes CASRHDDRLTYEQYF.

The J gene is TRBJ1-3, the V gene TRBV12-3 or TRBV12-4, with D possibly being TRBD1 (6 bases). CDR3 length: 12 residues. Trimming pared 5 bases from V and 12 bases from J, leaving 14 bases between. CDR3 amino acids: CASSMHKGDIYF. CDR3 DNA: TGTGCCAGCAGTATGCACAAGGGGGACATATATTTT.

This clone was picked up one time. The rearrangement uses TRBV7-2 and TRBJ2-7; 8 bases fit TRBD1. Germline V gives CDR1 SGHTA, CDR2 FQGNSA. The CDR3 spans 14 residues. V shed 2 bases, J shed 3 bases, and the junction held 3 bases outside the gene matches. CDR3 residues: CASSLKTGVYEQYF. As DNA, the CDR3 is TGTGCCAGCAGCTTAAAGACAGGGGTCTACGAGCAGTACTTC.

The chain couples TRBV1 to TRBJ2-3; TRBD2 reflects the table's D call only, with no check against the DNA. TRBV1 represents a pseudogene. The CDR3 consists of 20 residues. The CDR3 region has the DNA TGCACCAGCAGCCAAGAAGCCAGCGGGGGAGGAGTGGGGAGCACAGATACGCAGTATTTT. Its translation is CTSSQEASGGGVGSTDTQYF.

The V gene is TRBV2, the J gene TRBJ1-2; TRBD1 matches 8 bases. The CDR3 sequence is 12 residues long. Germline CDR1 is SNHLY and CDR2 is FYNNEI. V dropped 10 bases and J dropped 8; count of bases not matched to a gene: 9. CDR3 DNA: TGTGCCATCCGAGGACAGGGAGGAGGCTACACCTTC. It is translated as CAIRGQGGGYTF.

V gene TRBV2 combines with J gene TRBJ1-4; possible D gene TRBD1, 5 bases. V lost 5 bases, J lost 4 bases, and 14 bases lay in between. The germline gives CDR1 SNHLY, CDR2 FYNNEI. The CDR3 runs 15 residues. The CDR3 region has the DNA TGTGCCAGCAGTAACGCGGGGGGACGTAATGAAAAACTGTTTTTT. Amino acid sequence: CASSNAGGRNEKLFF.

CDR3: CASSSGTGINQPQHF. The CDR3 nucleotides read TGCGCCAGCAGCTCGGGGACAGGGATAAATCAGCCCCAGCATTTT. This chain connects TRBV5-1 to TRBJ1-5; 9 bases are a match to TRBD1. Looked up from germline, CDR1 is SGHRS and CDR2 is YFSETQ. V dropped 3 bases and J dropped 4; count of bases not matched to a gene: 5. The CDR3 runs to 15 residues. Using reference TRBV5-1 and TRBJ1-5 for the parts outside the CDR3, the full variable domain is KAGVTQTPRYLIKTRGQQVTLSCSPISGHRSVSWYQQTPGQGLQFLFEYFSETQRNKGNFPGRFSGRQFSNSRSEMNVSTLELGDSALYLCASSSGTGINQPQHFGDGTRLSIL.

The rearrangement uses TRBV9 and TRBJ2-2; 9 nucleotides agree with TRBD1. Trimming at V came to 4 bases and at J to 5 bases, leaving 6 bases not matched to a gene. Germline CDR1 and CDR2: SGDLS and YYNGEE. There are 15 residues in the CDR3. The CDR3 is CASSISGTGTGELFF. For the CDR3, the DNA is TGTGCCAGCAGCATCTCCGGGACAGGGACCGGGGAGCTGTTTTTT.

The chain has TRBV3-1 (or the pseudogene TRBV3-2) and TRBJ1-2; 10 bases match TRBD1. The CDR3 totals 15 residues. Trimming cost V 1 base and J 6 bases; bases outside gene matches: 5. The germline CDR1 and CDR2 sequences are LGHDT and YNNKEL (reference sequence). The CDR3 DNA reads TGTGCCAGCAGCCAAGGGACAGGGGGGGGAAATGGCTACACCTTC. This codes for CASSQGTGGGNGYTF.

The chain has TRBV27 and TRBJ2-7; 7 nucleotides match TRBD1. Germline CDR1 and CDR2: MNHEY and SMNVEV (reference sequence). With 6 bases clipped from V and 3 bases from J, the junction kept 5 bases outside the gene matches. The CDR3 sequence is 13 residues long. The CDR3 reads CASSSDRRYEQYF. DNA of the CDR3: TGTGCCAGCAGCTCGGACAGGCGCTACGAGCAGTACTTC.

The V gene is TRBV5-1, the J gene TRBJ1-1; 9 bases fit TRBD1. V was pared by 2 bases and J by 5 bases, with 4 bases of the junction left unmatched. The CDR3 contains 14 residues. Per germline, CDR1 SGHRS and CDR2 YFSETQ. CDR3 in DNA: TGCGCCAGCAGCTTACAGGGGGCTGAGACTGAAGCTTTCTTT. Its translation is CASSLQGAETEAFF.

The chain employs TRBV18 and TRBJ1-1, with D possibly matching TRBD1 (6 bases). The V end lost 3 bases, the J end lost 5 bases, and 16 bases lay between the germline ends. The V gene's germline CDR1 is KGHSH and CDR2 LQKENI. The CDR3 has 15 amino acids. CDR3 region: CASSPPGRGWTEAFF. CDR3 DNA sequence: TGTGCCAGCTCACCCCCCGGCAGGGGATGGACTGAAGCTTTCTTT. The whole variable domain, remainder taken from reference TRBV18 and TRBJ1-1, is NAGVMQNPRHLVRRRGQEARLRCSPMKGHSHVYWYRQLPEEGLKFMVYLQKENIIDESGMPKERFSAEFPKEGPSILRIQQVVRGDSAAYFCASSPPGRGWTEAFFGQGTRLTVV.

This chain links TRBV4-3 with TRBJ1-2; D is undetermined. The CDR3 totals 17 residues. Germline CDR1 is LGHNA and CDR2 is YSLEER. V gave up 0 bases and J gave up 1 base, with 15 bases separating them. Here the CDR3 reads CASSQDLSRGDNYGYTF. CDR3 DNA sequence: TGCGCCAGCAGCCAAGATCTGAGCCGGGGAGATAACTATGGCTACACCTTC.